This TCR beta chain was identified during a study of blood T cells in healthy people across ages. Per sample, a minimum of 6 million PBMCs were isolated. Using a J-beta primer mix together with a sample-barcoded 5' primer, a second PCR was run for roughly 6 to 12 cycles. TCRdb re-called the 5' RACE reads with MiXCR, one entry per CDR3 protein. The sample yields 450,000 to 700,000 distinct CDR3 sequences, roughly a quarter seen once. The sequence was obtained from a woman in her seventies in good health. The sequenced material came from blood.

For the CDR3, the DNA is TGTGCCAGCAGCCAAGATCCGACTAGCGGAAGCTACGAGCAGTACTTC. Its translation is CASSQDPTSGSYEQYF. The chain employs TRBV3-1 and TRBJ2-7, with 9 bases identical to TRBD2. The trim removed 0 bases at V and 3 bases at J, leaving 6 bases unmatched. This CDR3 region has 16 residues. In germline, CDR1 is LGHDT, CDR2 YNNKEL (reference sequence).